In its sample, the clone carrying this T cell receptor beta chain was seen a few times. Its target is unknown. The entry originates in a study of metastatic and nonmetastatic thyroid tumors. At the level of the study: Repertoires were compared across blood and tumor or nodule tissue from malignant and benign thyroid patients. Study-wide findings and caveats: Relative to benign nodules, malignant thyroid tumors were reportedly characterized by significantly elevated TCR beta diversity in blood and tumor.

V was trimmed by 3 bases and J by 8 bases, leaving 13 bases between them. The CDR3 sequence is 14 residues long. TCRdb re-analyzed the PCR reads using MiXCR. The sample yields around 52,000 clones, roughly 30% seen once. All patients were untreated before thyroid surgery. The gene calls are TRBV12-3 or TRBV12-4 and TRBJ1-4; D might be TRBD1 (6 bases). Sequenced sample: blood. The receptor was isolated from a female donor with papillary thyroid cancer or a benign thyroid nodule (not recorded which). Some clones in this sample may be carry-over from other donors' samples. Here the CDR3 reads CASSFPGAGEKLFF. CDR3 in DNA: TGTGCCAGCAGTTTTCCGGGGGCAGGGGAAAAACTGTTTTTT.